This section outlines one T cell receptor beta chain sequence together with its context. The CDR3 totals 18 residues. J was trimmed by 1 base and V by 3 bases; bases with no gene match: 16. From germline, CDR1 is DFQATT and CDR2 SNEGSKA (reference sequence). Participants were placed into cohorts based on the clinical history they reported. The sample belongs to a study of blood T cell repertoires in COVID-19. Study details: The United States, Italy and Spain supplied acute and convalescent COVID-19 samples. T cells, B-cell-depleted T cells, or PBMCs supplied cDNA or gDNA.

TCRdb's copy holds only in-frame clones and misses some; the assay was immunoSEQ multiplex PCR. The sample has around 180,000 clones; 75% to 90% are singletons. The chain is built from TRBV20-1 and TRBJ2-3, with 7 nucleotides matching TRBD2. The sequence derives from a woman aged 40 to 50 with acute COVID-19. The specimen was PBMCs or T cells enriched from blood (not recorded which). The CDR3 sequence: CSASPASGGRVGTDTQYF. The DNA of the CDR3 is TGCAGTGCTAGTCCCGCCTCCGGGGGGAGGGTGGGCACAGATACGCAGTATTTT.